This TCR beta chain was recovered during a study of T cells in Graves' hyperthyroidism and ophthalmopathy. The germline V gene encodes CDR1 SGHTA and CDR2 FQGNSA. With 1 base removed from V and 0 bases from J, the gap between germline ends came to 9 bases. The CDR3 sequence is 15 residues long. This clonotype has a count of ten or more. Amplification of TCR beta CDR3 regions used RNA as the template. HTBI primers were employed in a first-round RT-PCR of the TCR CDR3. MiXCR, run by TCRdb on the multiplex PCR reads, gives a single entry per CDR3 protein. In the table there are a few hundred thousand distinct CDR3 sequences, approximately 14% of which are singletons.

The material sequenced was blood. The rearrangement uses TRBV7-2 and TRBJ1-1; no clear D. The sequence came from a woman in her thirties or forties with Graves' ophthalmopathy. The CDR3, as DNA: TGTGCCAGCAGCTTAGGGTCGGGAATGAACACTGAAGCTTTCTTT. Translated: CASSLGSGMNTEAFF.